Sequencing of this T cell receptor beta chain was carried out in a study of CD8 T cells in ankylosing spondylitis. Study-level findings and limits: Roughly eight highly homologous variants formed a TCR beta motif that appeared characteristic of ankylosing spondylitis blood. Earlier studies detected some motif variants in reactive arthritis synovial fluid and blood. Relatively scarce in peripheral blood, disease-linked clones were CD8+. Significant enrichment of disease-linked clones was reported in matched ankylosing spondylitis synovial fluid.

Libraries for TCR beta were made by quantitative 5'-RACE with molecular barcodes. Using its own MiXCR run on the 5' RACE reads, TCRdb lists one record per CDR3 protein. The sample lists about 340,000 distinct CDR3 sequences; less than 9.5% were seen once. V lost 4 bases and J lost 6; bases outside the gene matches: 12. The CDR3 consists of 16 residues. Germline CDR1 reads SGHDT; CDR2 reads YYEEEE. This clonotype was seen a few times. Its antigen remains unidentified. The source is a male donor with ankylosing spondylitis. Source material: blood, either unsorted or a sorted T cell fraction (not recorded which). The chain joins TRBV5-6 to TRBJ2-3; 9 bases line up with TRBD2. In DNA, the CDR3 is TGTGCCAGCAGCGGCGGGGGACTAGCAACCTCGGATACGCAGTATTTT. Its translation: CASSGGGLATSDTQYF.